Listed below are T cell receptor beta chains from one sample, sequenced in a study of blood T cell repertoires in COVID-19. Sequencing was performed with immunoSEQ multiplex PCR; in TCRdb, only in-frame clones are kept and a portion is missing. The sample holds some 250,000 clones, about 89% seen once. The sequenced material came from PBMCs or T cells enriched from blood (not recorded which). The receptors here all came from a human donor in a cohort exposed to, infected with or recovered from COVID-19 (not recorded which). The donor label of this sample is uncertain. CDR3s include the opening cysteine and the closing phenylalanine or tryptophan. D genes are given only for firm matches. Some rows have no size entry. The others give once, few or many, or a class for an expanded clone.

>TRBV19|TRBJ1-2|NA|TRBD1
TGTGCCAGTAGTAGCGGGACAGGGGACCGCCACACCTTC
CASSSGTGDRHTF
>TRBV5-4|TRBJ1-1|NA|NA
TGTGCCAGCAGCTTGGGGGGGGGAAGCACGAACACTGAAGCTTTCTTT
CASSLGGGSTNTEAFF
>TRBV20-1|TRBJ1-2|NA|NA
TGCAGTGCTAGTGCGTGGACTGGAGAAACGTTCTATGGCTACACCTTC
CSASAWTGETFYGYTF
>TRBV29-1|TRBJ1-2|NA|TRBD1
TGCAGCGTTGATCTACAGGGGGGTGATGGCTACACCTTC
CSVDLQGGDGYTF
>TRBV15|TRBJ1-1|NA|TRBD1
TGTGCCACCAGCAGAGGGGGGACAGGGGGCTCGAACACTGAAGCTTTT
CATSRGGTGGSNTEAF
>TRBV5-1|TRBJ1-1|NA|NA
TGCGCCAGCAGCTTAGGCGGCTACTCACGGGCTTTCTTT
CASSLGGYSRAFF
>TRBV19|TRBJ1-2|NA|NA
TGTGCCAGTAGTGTAGCGGGGGTCGTTCATGGCTACACCTTC
CASSVAGVVHGYTF
>TRBV2|TRBJ2-6|NA|NA
TGTGCCAGCAGTGAATCGGGGAACTCTGGGGCCAACGTCCTGACTTTC
CASSESGNSGANVLTF
>TRBV7-9|TRBJ2-7|once|TRBD1
TGTGCCAGCAGCACACCGCTGGGACAGGGGGCTTACGAGCAGTACTTC
CASSTPLGQGAYEQYF
>TRBV6-6|TRBJ1-1|NA|NA
TGTGCCAGCAGTCGATCGGGCACGAACACTGAAGCTTTCTTT
CASSRSGTNTEAFF
>TRBV5-1|TRBJ2-6|few|NA
TGCGCCAGCAGCTTGGCCGGCTCTGGGGCCAACGTCCTGACTTTC
CASSLAGSGANVLTF
>TRBV24-1|TRBJ2-3|NA|TRBD1
TGTGCCACCAGTGGCTCCGGGACAGGGAGGGATACGCAGTATTTT
CATSGSGTGRDTQYF
>TRBV28|TRBJ1-2|NA|TRBD1
TGTGCCAGCAGTTGGGGACAGGCTAACTATGGCTACACCTTC
CASSWGQANYGYTF
>TRBV19|TRBJ2-7|NA|NA
TGTGCCAGTAGTACGGGGGTCCGGGACCGCGAGCAGTACTTC
CASSTGVRDREQYF
>TRBV25-1|TRBJ2-3|NA|NA
TGTGCCAGCAGTGAACGAAACTCCACAGATACGCAGTATTTT
CASSERNSTDTQYF
>TRBV5-1|TRBJ2-3|NA|TRBD2
TGCGCCAGCAGCATGACTAGCGGAAACACCCCAGATACGCAGTATTTT
CASSMTSGNTPDTQYF
>TRBV19|TRBJ2-2|NA|NA
TGTGCCAGTAGTTACGGCCAGACGTGGAGCACCGGGGAGCTGTTTTTT
CASSYGQTWSTGELFF
>TRBV5-1|TRBJ1-1|NA|TRBD1
TGCGCCAGCAGCGGGAGGACAGGGGGCGGGGAAGCTTTCTTT
CASSGRTGGGEAFF
>TRBV6-5|TRBJ2-1|NA|NA
TGTGCCAGCAACCAGCGAGCCGACAATGAGCAGTTCTTC
CASNQRADNEQFF
>TRBV27|TRBJ2-3|NA|TRBD2
TGTGCCAGCAGTCAACTCCTCGTCCTAGCGGGGGCAGATACGCAGTATTTT
CASSQLLVLAGADTQYF
>TRBV5-4|TRBJ2-7|NA|NA
TGTGCCAGCAGCGCAGGGACCTACGAGCAGTACTTC
CASSAGTYEQYF
>TRBV12-3/TRBV12-4|TRBJ2-7|NA|NA
TGTGCCAGCAGTTTATTAACCCAGACAGGGCAGTACTTC
CASSLLTQTGQYF
>TRBV5-1|TRBJ2-3|NA|NA
TGCGCCAGCAGCTTCGAGTTTGGAGATACGCAGTATTTT
CASSFEFGDTQYF
>TRBV29-1|TRBJ2-7|NA|TRBD1
TGCAGCGGTAGGGACAGATCCTACGAGCAGTACTTC
CSGRDRSYEQYF
>TRBV19|TRBJ1-4|NA|NA
TGTGCCAGTAGTATAGGTGTGTTGGGCGAAAAACTGTTTTTT
CASSIGVLGEKLFF
>TRBV18|TRBJ2-7|once|NA
TGTGCCAGCTCACCAACCGGGGACACATACGAGCAGTACTTC
CASSPTGDTYEQYF
>TRBV6-1|TRBJ2-5|NA|NA
TGTGCCAGCAGTGAAGTGGGGACAAATAACTTAGAGACCCAGTACTTC
CASSEVGTNNLETQYF
>TRBV19|TRBJ1-5|NA|TRBD1
TGTGCCAGTAGTATAGGCCCGGGACAGGCCGTCTATAGCAATCAGCCCCAGCATTTT
CASSIGPGQAVYSNQPQHF
>TRBV7-9|TRBJ1-1|NA|NA
TGTGCCAGCAGCTTACAAGGGGTCATGAACACTGAAGCTTTCTTT
CASSLQGVMNTEAFF
>TRBV6-5|TRBJ2-5|NA|NA
TGTGCCAGTTGGGGGGAGTTACGCCAAGAGACCCAGTACTTC
CASWGELRQETQYF
>TRBV14|TRBJ2-5|NA|NA
TGTGCCAGCAGCCAAGTTGCAGGGTTCCAAGAGACCCAGTACTTC
CASSQVAGFQETQYF
>TRBV7-6|TRBJ2-5|NA|NA
TGTGCCAGCAGTCCTGGACTGAGGTACCAAGAGACCCAGTACTTC
CASSPGLRYQETQYF
>TRBV6-5|TRBJ1-5|NA|NA
TGTGCCAGCAGTTCGGTGACAGGATCTAGCAATCAGCCCCAGCATTTT
CASSSVTGSSNQPQHF
>TRBV10-2|TRBJ1-4|NA|NA
TGCGCCAGCAGCCCCGGGAGGGGGAGTGAAAAACTGTTTTTT
CASSPGRGSEKLFF
>TRBV5-5|TRBJ1-2|NA|NA
TGTGCCAGCAGCCACTCAGGGGCTTATGGCTACACCTTC
CASSHSGAYGYTF
>TRBV28|TRBJ2-5|NA|TRBD2
TGTGCCAGTCGAAACATCCGGGGGGGGCTCCAAGAGACCCAGTACTTC
CASRNIRGGLQETQYF
>TRBV4-1|TRBJ1-4|NA|NA
TGCGCCAGCAGCCAAGAAGAGACACGGATTAATGAAAAACTGTTTTTT
CASSQEETRINEKLFF
>TRBV2|TRBJ2-5|NA|NA
TGTGCCAGCAGCTCTATGACATATCAAGAGACCCAGTACTTC
CASSSMTYQETQYF
>TRBV5-8|TRBJ2-3|NA|NA
TGTGCCAGCAGCATAACTAGCACAGATACGCAGTATTTT
CASSITSTDTQYF
>TRBV5-1|TRBJ1-4|once|NA
TGCGCCAGCAGCACTGGGTGGGGGCGTGAAGATGAAAAACTGTTTTTT
CASSTGWGREDEKLFF
>TRBV5-1|TRBJ2-3|NA|NA
TGCGCCAGCAGCTTGCGACCGGCGGGAGATACGCAGTATTTT
CASSLRPAGDTQYF
>TRBV4-2|TRBJ1-1|NA|TRBD1
TGTGCCAGCAGCCTTAGGGCCAGGGGGCTCACTGAAGCTTTCTTT
CASSLRARGLTEAFF
>TRBV6-5|TRBJ1-2|NA|NA
TGTGCCAGCATCCGACGGGGGGCGACCGGCTACACCTTC
CASIRRGATGYTF
>TRBV25-1|TRBJ1-3|once|NA
TGTGCCAGCAGTGATTCCCTTTGGGGGGTCTCTGGAAACACCATATATTTT
CASSDSLWGVSGNTIYF
>TRBV7-3|TRBJ2-2|NA|TRBD2
TGTGCCAGCAGCTATCGGGCTAGCGGGGGTGAAGTAGGGGAGCTGTTTTTT
CASSYRASGGEVGELFF
>TRBV20-1|TRBJ2-1|NA|TRBD2
TGCAGTGCTAGTCTCCCGGGACTAGCGGCCAATGAGCAGTTCTTC
CSASLPGLAANEQFF
>TRBV5-6|TRBJ1-5|NA|NA
TGTGCCAGCAGCTTGTGGTTTGACAGGCTCAATCAGCCCCAGCATTTT
CASSLWFDRLNQPQHF
>TRBV15|TRBJ2-1|NA|NA
TGTGCCACCAGCACGGGACACCACAATGAGCAGTTCTTC
CATSTGHHNEQFF
>TRBV27|TRBJ2-7|few|NA
TGTGCCAGCAGACCCTTCGGGGGGCCAACCCTTCGCTCCTACGAGCAGTACTTC
CASRPFGGPTLRSYEQYF
>TRBV6-5|TRBJ2-5|NA|TRBD1
TGTGCCAGCAGTTACTCGGGGACAGGCGGAGGCGAGACCCAGTACTTC
CASSYSGTGGGETQYF
>TRBV5-1|TRBJ2-3|NA|NA
TGCGCCAGCAGCTCGTCCCCCACAGATACGCAGTATTTT
CASSSSPTDTQYF
>TRBV2|TRBJ2-3|NA|TRBD2
TGTGCCAGCAGGCCAGCGGGGGGTCGAGATACGCAGTATTTT
CASRPAGGRDTQYF